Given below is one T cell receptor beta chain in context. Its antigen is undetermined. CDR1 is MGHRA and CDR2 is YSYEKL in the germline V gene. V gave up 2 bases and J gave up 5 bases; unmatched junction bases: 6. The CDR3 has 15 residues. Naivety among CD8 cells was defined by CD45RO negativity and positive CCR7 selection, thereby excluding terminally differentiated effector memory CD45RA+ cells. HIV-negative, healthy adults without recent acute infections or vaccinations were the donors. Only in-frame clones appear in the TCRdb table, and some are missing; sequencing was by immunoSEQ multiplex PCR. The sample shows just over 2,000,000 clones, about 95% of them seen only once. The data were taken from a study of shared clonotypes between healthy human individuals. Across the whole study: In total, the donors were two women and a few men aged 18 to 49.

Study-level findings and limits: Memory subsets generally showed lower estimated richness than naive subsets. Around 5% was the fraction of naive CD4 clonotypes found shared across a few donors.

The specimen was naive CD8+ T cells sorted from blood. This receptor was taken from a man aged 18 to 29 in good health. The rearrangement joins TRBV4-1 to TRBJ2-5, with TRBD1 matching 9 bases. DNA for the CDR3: TGCGCCAGCAGCCAACCGGGACAGGGTGTGGAGACCCAGTACTTC. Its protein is CASSQPGQGVETQYF.